The 18 T cell receptor beta chains in this list originate from one sample, sequenced in a study of cytomegalovirus exposure and HLA in healthy donors (dated by TCRdb to between 2016 and 2019). Libraries were constructed by the immunoSEQ multiplex PCR assay. For the multiplex PCR, a mixture combining 60 forward primers for TCR Vbeta segments and 13 reverse primers for TCR Jbeta segments was used. TCRdb provides this immuneACCESS table in a form limited to in-frame rearrangements. Some clones are lacking; in checked studies, under half of them reflect an unresolved V gene, and why the rest are absent is not known. The sample table shows fewer than 200,000 clones, and 80% to 90% are seen once. Together, the top ten hold about 0.77% of the sample. The material sequenced was PBMCs. These receptor sequences come from a woman younger than 30 in good health and CMV-seronegative.

The V and J genes are TRBV5-6 and TRBJ2-1, with 10 bases fitting TRBD2. V dropped 2 bases and J dropped 7; count of bases not matched to a gene: 12. Germline V gives CDR1 SGHDT, CDR2 YYEEEE. CDR3 size: 17 residues. The CDR3: CASSFPFKAGGENEQFF. Here the CDR3 DNA reads TGTGCCAGCAGCTTCCCTTTCAAAGCGGGAGGGGAAAATGAGCAGTTCTTC.

The chain couples TRBV29-1 to TRBJ2-7, with D possibly being TRBD2 (6 bases). Trimming pared 8 bases from V and 2 bases from J, leaving 16 bases between. CDR1 is SQVTM, CDR2 ANQGSEA, per germline. The CDR3 consists of 13 residues. The CDR3 DNA reads as TGCAGCTCCCGGGACGGACTAACCTACGAGCAGTACTTC. Translation: CSSRDGLTYEQYF.

The J gene is TRBJ1-3, the V gene TRBV6-5, with a possible D match to TRBD1 (5 bases). The ends were cut back, 2 bases at V and 2 bases at J, with 10 bases in the middle. Germline assignment: CDR1 MNHEY and CDR2 SVGAGI. This CDR3 contains 15 residues. The CDR3 loop is CASSYKRTTGNTIYF. CDR3 nucleotides: TGTGCCAGCAGTTACAAACGGACAACTGGAAACACCATATATTTT.

The chain has TRBV28 and TRBJ2-3; 7 bases are shared with TRBD2. The germline gives CDR1 MDHEN, CDR2 SYDVKM. This CDR3 spans 16 amino acids. With V trimmed by 2 bases and J by 5 bases, 10 bases remained unmatched. The CDR3 is CASSLIVAGEEDTQYF. CDR3 sequence (DNA): TGTGCCAGCAGTTTAATCGTGGCGGGGGAGGAAGATACGCAGTATTTT.

The chain joins TRBV6-5 to TRBJ1-1, with D unresolved. Germline loops: CDR1 MNHEY, CDR2 SVGAGI. This CDR3 comprises 11 residues. Trimming shortened V by 6 bases and J by 4 bases, and 6 bases separated the two germline ends. The CDR3 bases are TGTGCCAGCAGCCGGGGCACTGAAGCTTTCTTT. The encoded protein is CASSRGTEAFF.

The table lists this clone with a count of one. In DNA form, the CDR3 reads TGTGCCAGCAGCAGGGACAGGGACTATAGACCCTCTGGAAACACCATATATTTT. Its translation is CASSRDRDYRPSGNTIYF. V is TRBV5-4 and J is TRBJ1-3, with 9 bases fitting TRBD1. CDR1 SGHNT and CDR2 YYREEE come from the germline V gene (reference sequence). Unmatched junction bases numbered 11, after V lost 4 bases and J lost 0 bases. The length of the CDR3 is 18 residues.

This chain uses TRBV6-1 with TRBJ2-7, with 11 bases identical to TRBD2. CDR3 length: 15 amino acids. Losses at the gene ends were 3 bases for V and 1 base for J; bases not matched to a gene: 2. CDR1 MNHNS and CDR2 SASEGT come from the germline V gene. This CDR3 is CASSDLAGGSYEQYF. The CDR3 DNA is TGTGCCAGCAGTGACTTAGCGGGAGGGTCCTACGAGCAGTACTTC.

The rearrangement joins TRBV27 to TRBJ2-1; 7 bases align to TRBD2. The V segment lost 0 bases and the J segment 0 bases; nucleotides outside the gene matches: 2. The CDR3 covers 16 residues. Per the germline V gene, CDR1 is MNHEY and CDR2 is SMNVEV (reference sequence). For the CDR3, the DNA is TGTGCCAGCAGTTTATCCGGCGGGAGCTCCTACAATGAGCAGTTCTTC. Residues: CASSLSGGSSYNEQFF.

This chain links TRBV30 with TRBJ1-4; the D gene is possibly TRBD1 (5 bases). The CDR3 sequence is 14 residues long. The germline V gene encodes CDR1 GTSNPN and CDR2 SVGIG (reference sequence). V dropped 3 bases and J dropped 1 base, with 9 bases sitting between them. Here the CDR3 reads CAWSSGGTNEKLFF. The CDR3, as DNA: TGTGCCTGGAGCAGCGGGGGAACTAATGAAAAACTGTTTTTT.

The genes are TRBV4-3 and TRBJ1-2; TRBD1 matches 8 bases. Per the germline V gene, CDR1 is LGHNA and CDR2 is YSLEER. V shed 2 bases, J shed 4 bases, and the junction held 6 bases outside the gene matches. This CDR3 comprises 15 residues. The CDR3 loop is CASSQSDRAGYGYTF. The CDR3 coding sequence is TGCGCCAGCAGCCAATCGGACAGGGCGGGCTATGGCTACACCTTC.

This clone was recorded a few times. V gene TRBV5-8 combines with J gene TRBJ2-3; weak D call: TRBD2 (5 bases). Germline CDR1 is SGHTS and CDR2 is YDEGEE. V was cut by 4 bases and J by 1 base, with 10 bases left in between. This CDR3 is built from 14 residues. CDR3 DNA sequence: TGTGCCAGCAGCAGAAGCGGACGCACAGATACGCAGTATTTT. It is translated as CASSRSGRTDTQYF. The whole variable domain, remainder taken from reference TRBV5-8 and TRBJ2-3, is EAGVTQSPTHLIKTRGQQATLRCSPISGHTSVYWYQQALGLGLQFLLWYDEGEERNRGNFPPRFSGRQFPNYSSELNVNALELEDSALYLCASSRSGRTDTQYFGPGTRLTVL.

The chain recombines TRBV11-1 with TRBJ2-5; unclear D gene. Per germline, CDR1 SGHAT and CDR2 FQDESV (reference sequence). The CDR3 totals 13 residues. V was cut by 3 bases and J by 3 bases, with 8 bases left in between. CDR3 bases: TGTGCCAGCAGCTTTAGTAGAGAAGAGACCCAGTACTTC. Protein sequence: CASSFSREETQYF.

The chain joins TRBV2 to TRBJ1-4; no clear D. CDR3 length: 14 amino acids. Trimming took off 6 bases at V and 5 bases at J, with 13 bases between the two ends. CDR1 is SNHLY, CDR2 FYNNEI, per germline. CDR3 sequence: CASRTPVLNEKLFF. DNA of the CDR3: TGTGCCAGCAGAACCCCAGTTTTAAATGAAAAACTGTTTTTT.

This clone came up once. The V call is TRBV5-1, the J call TRBJ2-4, with 7 positions matching TRBD2. CDR1 SGHRS and CDR2 YFSETQ come from the germline V gene. The CDR3 runs to 16 residues. V lost 0 bases, J lost 7 bases, and 10 bases stayed unmatched. CDR3 region: CASSLVGTKGLNIQYF. The CDR3, as DNA: TGCGCCAGCAGCTTGGTTGGGACTAAGGGGTTGAACATTCAGTACTTC.

This chain connects TRBV21-1 to TRBJ1-5; the D call in the table, TRBD1, was not verified against the DNA. TRBV21-1 is labeled a pseudogene. The CDR3 has 14 residues. DNA of the CDR3: TGTGCCAGCACCGCAGGGGCACAGGATCAGCCCCAGCATTTT. Translated: CASTAGAQDQPQHF.

V gene TRBV7-9 combines with J gene TRBJ1-1; TRBD1 aligns across 8 bases. Germline V CDR1 and CDR2: SEHNR, FQNEAQ (reference sequence). This CDR3 contains 14 residues. The V segment lost 3 bases and the J segment 4 bases; nucleotides outside the gene matches: 4. In nucleotides, the CDR3 is TGTGCCAGCAGCTTCTCACAGGGGGTCACTGAAGCTTTCTTT. Translating gives CASSFSQGVTEAFF. The full variable domain, completed using reference TRBV7-9 and TRBJ1-1, is DTGVSQNPRHKITKRGQNVTFRCDPISEHNRLYWYRQTLGQGPEFLTYFQNEAQLEKSRLLSDRFSAERPKGSFSTLEIQRTEQGDSAMYLCASSFSQGVTEAFFGQGTRLTVV.

The chain couples TRBV27 to TRBJ1-1; 7 positions match TRBD1. The CDR3 spans 14 residues. Trimming cost V 6 bases and J 4 bases; bases outside gene matches: 8. Germline assignment: CDR1 MNHEY and CDR2 SMNVEV (reference sequence). The CDR3, as DNA: TGTGCCAGCAGCTTAGGGGGCTGGAGCACTGAAGCTTTCTTT. Translation gives CASSLGGWSTEAFF.

The chain carries TRBV5-1 and TRBJ2-1; D remains ambiguous. V lost 4 bases, J lost 3 bases, and 14 bases lay in between. The V gene's germline CDR1 is SGHRS and CDR2 YFSETQ. The CDR3 is 15 residues long. The CDR3, as DNA: TGCGCCAGCAGCCACGGTGTAGAGCGCTACAATGAGCAGTTCTTC. Amino acid sequence: CASSHGVERYNEQFF.